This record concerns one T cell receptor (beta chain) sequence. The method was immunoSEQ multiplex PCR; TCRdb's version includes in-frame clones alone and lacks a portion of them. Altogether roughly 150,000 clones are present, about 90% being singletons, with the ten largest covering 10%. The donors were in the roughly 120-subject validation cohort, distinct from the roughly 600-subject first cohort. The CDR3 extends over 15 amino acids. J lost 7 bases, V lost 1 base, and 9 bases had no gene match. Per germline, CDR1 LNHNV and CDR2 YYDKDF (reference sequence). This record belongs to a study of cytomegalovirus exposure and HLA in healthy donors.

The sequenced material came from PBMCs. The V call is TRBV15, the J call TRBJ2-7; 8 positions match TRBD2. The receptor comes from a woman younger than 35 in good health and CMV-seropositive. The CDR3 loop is CATSRAPGRAGEQYF. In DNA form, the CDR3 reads TGTGCCACCAGCAGAGCCCCCGGGAGGGCCGGAGAGCAGTACTTC. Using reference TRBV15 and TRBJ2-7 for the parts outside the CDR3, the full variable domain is DAMVIQNPRYQVTQFGKPVTLSCSQTLNHNVMYWYQQKSSQAPKLLFHYYDKDFNNEADTPDNFQSRRPNTSFCFLDIRSPGLGDTAMYLCATSRAPGRAGEQYFGPGTRLTVT.